The 20 T cell receptor beta chains listed next were all sequenced from one sample in a study of blood T cells in healthy people across ages. A J-beta primer mix and a sample-barcoded 5' primer were used in a second PCR of about 7 to 12 cycles. TCRdb independently ran MiXCR on the 5' RACE reads; one entry per CDR3 protein. The sample contains roughly 2 million distinct CDR3 sequences, around 48% of which appear only once. Sequenced material: blood. These receptors all stem from a woman aged 40 to 55 in good health.

This clonotype has just a few counts. This chain joins TRBV20-1 and TRBJ2-7; TRBD1 matches at 8 bases. The germline gives CDR1 DFQATT, CDR2 SNEGSKA (reference sequence). The CDR3 is 11 residues long. The ends lost 6 bases at V and 3 bases at J; junction bases unmatched: 1. CDR3 sequence: CSAGQGYEQYF. The CDR3 DNA sequence: TGCAGTGCCGGACAGGGCTACGAGCAGTACTTC.

The chain carries TRBV18 and TRBJ2-7, with 9 bases lining up with TRBD1. J lost 3 bases, V lost 3 bases, and 9 bases had no gene match. Germline V gene data show CDR1 as KGHSH and CDR2 as LQKENI. There are 16 residues in the CDR3. CDR3 in amino acids: CASSPRRDRVFYEQYF. The DNA of the CDR3 is TGTGCCAGCTCACCTCGACGGGACAGGGTGTTCTACGAGCAGTACTTC.

The chain employs TRBV20-1 and TRBJ2-3; no definite D call. The ends were cut back, 5 bases at V and 0 bases at J, with 15 bases in the middle. Germline CDR1 and CDR2: DFQATT and SNEGSKA (reference sequence). This CDR3 contains 15 residues. The chain's CDR3 is CSAPSAVTSTDTQYF. DNA for the CDR3: TGCAGTGCTCCTTCCGCGGTGACTAGCACAGATACGCAGTATTTT.

The V call is TRBV20-1, the J call TRBJ1-2, with D unclear. The CDR3 has 13 residues. Germline loops: CDR1 DFQATT, CDR2 SNEGSKA (reference sequence). Trimming stripped 6 bases from V and 2 bases from J, with 13 bases between. DNA for the CDR3: TGCAGTGCGAGTAACGACGGCAACTATGGCTACACCTTC. Protein: CSASNDGNYGYTF.

The chain is built from TRBV20-1 and TRBJ1-2; 9 bases map to TRBD1. J gave up 6 bases and V 8 bases, and 4 bases lay outside the gene matches. Germline values: CDR1 DFQATT, CDR2 SNEGSKA (reference sequence). This CDR3 is 11 amino acids long. This CDR3 is CSLTGGNGYTF. The CDR3, as DNA: TGCAGTCTGACAGGGGGGAATGGCTACACCTTC.

The V gene is TRBV27, the J gene TRBJ1-2; a weak D match, TRBD1 (5 bases). The CDR3 contains 16 residues. Germline CDR1 reads MNHEY; CDR2 reads SMNVEV (reference sequence). Trimming left V 7 bases short and J 4 bases short, with 22 bases between. The CDR3 DNA reads TGTGCCAGCACCTACCGCACCACGGGGCAGACCTATGGCTACACCTTC. Its protein product is CASTYRTTGQTYGYTF.

The chain recombines TRBV4-1 with TRBJ2-2, with 9 bases identical to TRBD1. The germline gives CDR1 MGHRA, CDR2 YSYEKL. With V trimmed by 4 bases and J by 2 bases, 5 bases remained unmatched. The CDR3 loop spans 16 amino acids. The CDR3, as DNA: TGCGCCAGCAGCCTCCGGGACAGGGTTAACACCGGGGAGCTGTTTTTT. It translates to CASSLRDRVNTGELFF.

CDR3 DNA: TGTGCCAGCAGCGACCGGACCGAAGCGGGGCCGGATGAGCAGTTCTTC. It encodes CASSDRTEAGPDEQFF. The chain combines TRBV13 with TRBJ2-1; 7 nucleotides agree with TRBD2. Per the germline V gene, CDR1 is PRHDT and CDR2 is FYEKMQ (reference sequence). This CDR3 is 16 amino acids long. With 5 bases clipped from V and 8 bases from J, the junction kept 15 bases outside the gene matches.

The rearrangement links TRBV11-2 to TRBJ2-1; D not certain. The germline V and J ends were trimmed by 2 bases and 8 bases, with 7 bases remaining between them. This CDR3 is 12 amino acids long. CDR1 is SGHAT, CDR2 FQNNGV, per germline. The CDR3 region is CASSLTWDEQFF. The CDR3 DNA reads as TGTGCCAGCAGCTTAACTTGGGATGAGCAGTTCTTC.

Worth noting for this clonotype: The junction does not match germline at one end; this may be a read error. The J gene is TRBJ2-4, the V gene TRBV29-1, with TRBD2 matching over 9 bases. Matching the DNA end better, TRBJ2-7 makes the J call doubtful. This CDR3 comprises 13 residues. Germline V gene data show CDR1 as SQVTM and CDR2 as ANQGSEA. The DNA for the CDR3 is TGCAGCGTCCCGGGACTAGCTTCCTGCGAGCAGTACTTC. This translates into CSVPGLASCEQYF.

The CDR3 here is CSARSGGRDTQYF. For the CDR3, the DNA is TGCAGTGCCAGGAGCGGGGGGCGCGATACGCAGTATTTT. The V and J genes are TRBV20-1 and TRBJ2-3; 9 bases are shared with TRBD2. CDR1 is DFQATT and CDR2 is SNEGSKA in the germline V gene (reference sequence). J gave up 6 bases and V 6 bases, and 7 bases lay outside the gene matches. The CDR3 has 13 amino acids.

This clonotype has just a few counts. This rearrangement joins TRBV3-1 to TRBJ2-1; D gene ambiguous. Trimming pared 3 bases from V and 3 bases from J, leaving 21 bases between. Germline CDR1 and CDR2: LGHDT and YNNKEL (reference sequence). The CDR3 has 18 amino acids. CDR3 in DNA: TGTGCCAGCAGCCAGTCGGTTCAACAGATCAGATACTACAATGAGCAGTTCTTC. This gives the protein CASSQSVQQIRYYNEQFF.

As regards this clonotype: One junction end does not reproduce the germline sequence, and a read error may be involved. In DNA form, the CDR3 reads TGCAGTGCGAGAGCATCAACTCAGGGGGATAATTCACCCCTCCACTTT. This codes for CSARASTQGDNSPLHF. The chain combines TRBV20-1 with TRBJ1-6, with 7 bases aligning to TRBD1. There are 16 residues in the CDR3. The germline gives CDR1 DFQATT, CDR2 SNEGSKA (reference sequence).

In its sample, this clonotype was seen a few times. The chain carries TRBV7-3 and TRBJ2-5; tentative D call: TRBD1 (6 bases). Per germline, CDR1 SGHTA and CDR2 FQGTGA. This CDR3 region has 13 residues. The V and J ends lost 4 bases and 5 bases respectively, with 11 bases between them. Here the CDR3 DNA reads TGTGCCAGCAGCTCAGGGGTTTCGGAGACCCAGTACTTC. This gives the protein CASSSGVSETQYF.

DNA of the CDR3: TGTGCCAGCAGCCCCATGGGGGGCGGCCAAGAGACCCAGTACTTC. Translating gives CASSPMGGGQETQYF. The J gene is TRBJ2-5, the V gene TRBV7-3; D is perhaps TRBD1 or TRBD2 (6 bases each). Between the trimmed V and J ends, which lost 5 bases and 1 base, there was a span of 14 bases. The CDR3 has 15 residues. CDR1 SGHTA and CDR2 FQGTGA come from the germline V gene.

This clonotype appeared a few times. The chain carries TRBV3-1 and TRBJ2-6, with TRBD2 matching over 11 bases. V dropped 3 bases and J dropped 0; count of bases not matched to a gene: 7. CDR1 LGHDT and CDR2 YNNKEL come from the germline V gene (reference sequence). The CDR3 extends over 19 amino acids. The CDR3 spells CASSHRTSGGYSGANVLTF. In nucleotides, the CDR3 is TGTGCCAGCAGCCACCGAACTAGCGGGGGTTACTCTGGGGCCAACGTCCTGACTTTC.

Details on this clonotype: At one end, the junction sequence differs from germline, possibly due to a read error. The chain uses TRBV11-3 and TRBJ2-1, with TRBD2 matching over 8 bases. The CDR3 consists of 16 residues. CDR1 SGHNT and CDR2 YENEEA come from the germline V gene. The CDR3: CACSSGGRLSYNEQFF. The CDR3 coding sequence is TGTGCCTGCAGCTCGGGGGGGCGGCTCTCCTACAATGAGCAGTTCTTC.

This clonotype has ten or more counts. The chain is built from TRBV6-2 or TRBV6-3 and TRBJ1-2; D remains unclear. Deletions cut 5 bases from V and 0 bases from J, with 4 bases between. Germline assignment: CDR1 MNHEY and CDR2 SVGEGT. The CDR3 consists of 12 residues. The CDR3 nucleotides are TGTGCCAGCAGTGAATCTAACTATGGCTACACCTTC. Translating gives CASSESNYGYTF.

The V gene is TRBV29-1, the J gene TRBJ2-3; 11 nucleotides agree with TRBD2. The CDR3 has 15 amino acids. The trim removed 6 bases at V and 1 base at J, leaving 6 bases unmatched. Germline CDR1 reads SQVTM; CDR2 reads ANQGSEA. This CDR3 reads CSVLPGLAGTDTQYF. Written as DNA, the CDR3 is TGCAGCGTGCTACCGGGACTAGCGGGCACAGATACGCAGTATTTT.

This clonotype was counted only a few times. The J gene is TRBJ1-4, the V gene TRBV6-6; 7 bases agree with TRBD1. V was pared by 0 bases and J by 8 bases, with 3 bases of the junction left unmatched. This CDR3 region has 14 residues. CDR1 and CDR2 (germline): MNHNY, SVGAGI (reference sequence). The CDR3, as DNA: TGTGCCAGCAGTTACTCGAGGGGGCAGGAAAAACTGTTTTTT. Protein: CASSYSRGQEKLFF.